This TCR beta chain was profiled in a study of early T cells in non-severe SARS-CoV-2 infection. Study context: Alpha and beta chains were unpaired, from unsorted whole-blood bulk RNA. Study results and caveats: Database matching using VDJdb favored anti-spike CD8 responses, with private and CD4 specificities left missing.

V lost 3 bases and J lost 7; bases outside the gene matches: 10. The CDR3 sequence is 14 residues long. Germline V gene sequence: CDR1 DFQATT, CDR2 SNEGSKA (reference sequence). Attachment of unique molecular identifiers to individual cDNA molecules was performed. In TCRdb, the 5' RACE reads were re-called with MiXCR into one record per CDR3 protein. This repertoire shows approximately 71,000 distinct CDR3 sequences, more than 9% found once; its top ten account for over 1.5%. This clonotype came up a few times. Its specificity is not known. Input material: whole blood. The clonotype comes from an adult who was a healthcare worker with PCR-confirmed SARS-CoV-2 infection or an uninfected control (not recorded which). The chain carries TRBV20-1 and TRBJ2-7; 9 bases are a match to TRBD1. The DNA for the CDR3 is TGCAGTGCTAGTCCGGACAGGGGCCATCGGGAGCAGTACTTC. Translated, it gives CSASPDRGHREQYF.